This entry concerns a single T cell receptor (beta chain). Antigen specificity is unknown. The CDR3 contains 15 residues. The germline V gene encodes CDR1 MNHNS and CDR2 SASEGT. V gave up 5 bases and J gave up 6 bases, with 17 bases separating them. The data stem from a study of multiple sclerosis patients with progressive multifocal leukoencephalopathy. Findings and limits, study-wide: It is unclear whether the findings reflect JC virus infection or general immunocompromise.

This sample's time point: before natalizumab initiation. The assay was run at survey level. Each PCR contained spiked synthetic TR CDR3 controls spanning every V-J pairing. Produced via immunoSEQ multiplex PCR; TCRdb's table is partial and in-frame only. This sample has about 32,000 clones, with around 93% found just once. The receptor was derived from a man aged 30 to 45 with multiple sclerosis. The J gene is TRBJ2-1, the V gene TRBV6-1; D ambiguous. What was sequenced was PBMCs. As DNA, the CDR3 is TGTGCCAGCAGTCACGATGAGGCCCTAGGCAATGAGCAGTTCTTC. Translated, it gives CASSHDEALGNEQFF.